A single sample is the source of the 15 T cell receptor beta chains below, sequenced in a study of T-cell reconstitution after alpha-beta-depleted transplantation in children. TCRbeta library construction was performed incorporating unique molecular identifiers. TCRdb re-derived calls from the PCR reads in MiXCR, one entry per CDR3 protein. Seen here are approximately 630,000 distinct CDR3 sequences, about 12% observed once, and the top ten hold 0.79%. The sequences come from PBMCs, collected before TCRalphabeta/CD19-depleted stem cell transplant. The receptors originated from a girl aged 2 to 9 with congenital amegakaryocytic thrombocytopenia, due to receive a stem cell transplant.

This clonotype has ten or more counts. The V call is TRBV12-3 or TRBV12-4, the J call TRBJ2-1; 7 nucleotides align to TRBD2. V dropped 5 bases and J dropped 6; count of bases not matched to a gene: 7. This CDR3 contains 14 residues. CDR3 protein: CASSLGGPINEQFF. CDR3 sequence (DNA): TGTGCCAGCAGTCTGGGAGGGCCGATCAATGAGCAGTTCTTC.

In its sample, this clonotype was seen many times. V is TRBV12-5 and J is TRBJ2-1; the D gene is possibly TRBD1 (5 bases). Germline CDR1 is LGHNT and CDR2 is FRNRAP. V lost 1 base and J 8 bases, leaving 24 bases between the germline ends. The CDR3 is made up of 18 amino acids. The CDR3 loop reads CASGLALLTPLQVDEQFF. The CDR3 coding sequence is TGTGCTAGTGGTTTGGCCCTCTTGACCCCATTACAGGTCGATGAGCAGTTCTTC. Full variable domain (missing parts from reference TRBV12-5 and TRBJ2-1): DARVTQTPRHKVTEMGQEVTMRCQPILGHNTVFWYRQTMMQGLELLAYFRNRAPLDDSGMPKDRFSAEMPDATLATLKIQPSEPRDSAVYFCASGLALLTPLQVDEQFFGPGTRLTVL.

Remarks on this clonotype: A much larger clonotype is one base distant, so this may be a read error. V usage is TRBV20-1 and J usage is TRBJ2-3; no definite D call. Germline CDR1 reads DFQATT; CDR2 reads SNEGSKA (reference sequence). The CDR3 loop spans 11 amino acids. V was cut by 0 bases and J by 7 bases, with 5 bases left in between. The CDR3 DNA sequence: TGCAGTGCTAGAGATCAGAATACGCAGTATTTT. Translated: CSARDQNTQYF.

The V call is TRBV28, the J call TRBJ1-5; 8 nucleotides align to TRBD1. V trimming: 7 bases; J trimming: 5 bases; junction bases outside the gene matches: 4. Germline loops: CDR1 MDHEN, CDR2 SYDVKM. The CDR3 runs to 13 residues. Here the CDR3 reads CASIQGGHQPQHF. The CDR3 nucleotides are TGTGCCAGCATACAGGGGGGGCATCAGCCCCAGCATTTT.

This clonotype has ten or more counts. The chain recombines TRBV5-1 with TRBJ2-5; 7 bases agree with TRBD1. The V segment lost 4 bases and the J segment 2 bases; nucleotides outside the gene matches: 5. The germline CDR1 and CDR2 sequences are SGHRS and YFSETQ. This CDR3 has 14 residues. CDR3 sequence: CASSVGTVQETQYF. CDR3 in DNA: TGCGCCAGCAGCGTGGGGACAGTACAAGAGACCCAGTACTTC.

The CDR3 loop reads CSALLADSSYNEQFF. CDR3 DNA sequence: TGCAGTGCATTACTAGCGGATAGCTCCTACAATGAGCAGTTCTTC. This sequence joins TRBV20-1 and TRBJ2-1, with TRBD2 identical over 8 bases. CDR3 size: 15 residues. Trimming removed 6 bases from V and 0 bases from J; junction bases left unmatched: 7. Per the germline V gene, CDR1 is DFQATT and CDR2 is SNEGSKA (reference sequence).

This sequence joins TRBV20-1 and TRBJ1-2; D ambiguous. This CDR3 comprises 13 residues. Germline lookup yields CDR1 DFQATT and CDR2 SNEGSKA (reference sequence). The ends were cut back, 3 bases at V and 4 bases at J, with 12 bases in the middle. The CDR3 coding sequence is TGCAGTGCTAGGTTGGGCGGGAGCTATGGCTACACCTTC. Its protein is CSARLGGSYGYTF.

This clonotype was seen more than once but under ten times. The CDR3 protein is CAWSGPGQGVGAFF. Here the CDR3 DNA reads TGTGCCTGGAGTGGCCCGGGACAGGGAGTTGGCGCTTTCTTT. This chain joins TRBV30 and TRBJ1-1, with 9 bases aligning to TRBD1. This CDR3 has 14 residues. Trimming removed 1 base from V and 11 bases from J; junction bases left unmatched: 11. Germline CDR1 GTSNPN, CDR2 SVGIG (reference sequence).

This clonotype came up a few times. This chain joins TRBV5-1 and TRBJ2-2, with TRBD2 identical over 11 bases. CDR1 and CDR2 (germline): SGHRS, YFSETQ. CDR3 length equals 16 residues. J was trimmed by 2 bases and V by 5 bases; bases with no gene match: 5. The CDR3 DNA follows: TGCGCCAGCAGGTTCGGGACTAGCGGAAACACCGGGGAGCTGTTTTTT. Encoded protein: CASRFGTSGNTGELFF.

In this sample, this clonotype turned up many times. The chain joins TRBV12-3 or TRBV12-4 to TRBJ2-2; D is ambiguous. Trimming pared 1 base from V and 2 bases from J, leaving 8 bases between. The CDR3 has 15 residues. CDR3: CASSLGLENTGELFF. The CDR3 coding sequence is TGTGCCAGCAGTTTAGGTCTTGAAAACACCGGGGAGCTGTTTTTT.

With regard to this clonotype: The likely explanation is a read error, given a far larger clone one base away. The chain recombines TRBV5-5 with TRBJ2-1, with a tentative D call TRBD1 (5 bases). The DNA end is a closer match to TRBJ2-7, so the J assignment may be wrong. Germline V gene lookup returns CDR1 SGHKS and CDR2 YYEKEE (reference sequence). The CDR3 contains 13 residues. This chain's CDR3 is CASSSGQYNEQYF. Written as DNA, the CDR3 is TGTGCCAGCAGTTCTGGACAATACAATGAGCAGTACTTC.

This clonotype was counted at least ten times. The rearrangement links TRBV6-1 to TRBJ1-5; D is undetermined. The germline V gene has CDR1 MNHNS and CDR2 SASEGT. The CDR3 runs 14 residues. With 0 bases removed from V and 3 bases from J, the gap between germline ends came to 6 bases. The CDR3 loop is CASSEARLNQPQHF. The DNA for the CDR3 is TGTGCCAGCAGTGAAGCTCGGCTCAATCAGCCCCAGCATTTT.

This clonotype was observed a handful of times. J is TRBJ2-1 and V is TRBV7-4; D is perhaps TRBD2 (5 bases). The CDR3 contains 13 residues. CDR1 and CDR2 (germline): SGHVT, SQSDAQ. Trimming left V 5 bases short and J 3 bases short, with 8 bases between. CDR3 region: CASSTGNYNEQFF. Here the CDR3 DNA reads TGTGCCAGCAGCACCGGGAACTACAATGAGCAGTTCTTC. Full variable domain (outside the CDR3, taken from reference TRBV7-4 and TRBJ2-1): GAGVSQSPRYKVAKRGRDVALRCDSISGHVTLYWYRQTLGQGSEVLTYSQSDAQRDKSGRPSGRFSAERPERSVSTLKIQRTEQGDSAVYLCASSTGNYNEQFFGPGTRLTVL.

This clonotype was seen a handful of times. V is TRBV20-1 and J is TRBJ2-3; 13 nucleotides line up with TRBD2. There are 15 residues in the CDR3. The germline V gene encodes CDR1 DFQATT and CDR2 SNEGSKA (reference sequence). J was trimmed by 2 bases and V by 6 bases; bases with no gene match: 5. DNA of the CDR3: TGCAGTGCGGGGGGACTAGCGGGGCTCACAGATACGCAGTATTTT. This encodes CSAGGLAGLTDTQYF.

This rearrangement joins TRBV12-3 or TRBV12-4 to TRBJ1-6; TRBD1 might be the D (6 bases). This CDR3 spans 15 amino acids. V was trimmed by 2 bases and J by 6 bases, leaving 11 bases between them. The CDR3 region has the DNA TGTGCCAGCAGTTTACAGGGGACGAGTAATTCACCCCTCCACTTT. Translated, it gives CASSLQGTSNSPLHF.